This T cell receptor (beta chain) emerged from a study of CD8 T cells in ankylosing spondylitis. Findings of the study overall: About 8 highly homologous variants made up a TCR beta motif, and this motif appeared characteristic of ankylosing spondylitis blood. Disease-linked clones reportedly showed significant enrichment in matched ankylosing spondylitis synovial fluid. In synovial fluid and blood from reactive arthritis, some motif variants were previously reported.

As the method for making TCR beta libraries, quantitative 5'-RACE with molecular barcodes was used. TCRdb passed the 5' RACE reads through MiXCR, listing each CDR3 protein once. There are hundreds of thousands of distinct CDR3 sequences in the sample; 20% occur only once, and 7.5% to 9.5% lies in the top ten. V shed 1 base and J 5 bases; nucleotides not matched to a gene: 5. The CDR3 consists of 16 residues. The germline V gene encodes CDR1 SGHTA and CDR2 FQGNSA. To note about this clonotype: Its antigen is not identified.

The chain is built from TRBV7-2 and TRBJ2-5; 12 bases are a match to TRBD1. The receptor comes from a male donor with ankylosing spondylitis or in good health (not recorded which). The sample consisted of blood, either unsorted or a sorted T cell fraction (not recorded which). The CDR3: CASSLGGQGAGETQYF. CDR3 nucleotides: TGTGCCAGCAGCTTAGGGGGACAGGGGGCAGGTGAGACCCAGTACTTC.